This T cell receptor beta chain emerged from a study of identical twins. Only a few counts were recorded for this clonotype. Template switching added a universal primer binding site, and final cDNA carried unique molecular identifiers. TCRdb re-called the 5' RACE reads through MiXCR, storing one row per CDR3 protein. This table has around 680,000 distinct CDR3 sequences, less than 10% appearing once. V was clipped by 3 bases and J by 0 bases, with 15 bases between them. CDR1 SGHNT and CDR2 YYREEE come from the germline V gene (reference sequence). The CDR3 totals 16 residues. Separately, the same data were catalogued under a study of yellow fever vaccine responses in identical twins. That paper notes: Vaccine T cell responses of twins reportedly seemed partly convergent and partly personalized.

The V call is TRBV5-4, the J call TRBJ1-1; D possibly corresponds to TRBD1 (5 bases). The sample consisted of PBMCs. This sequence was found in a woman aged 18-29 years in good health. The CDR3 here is CASSSKRGSMNTEAFF. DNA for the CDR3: TGTGCCAGCAGCTCAAAAAGGGGAAGTATGAACACTGAAGCTTTCTTT.